This TCR beta chain was sequenced for a study of T-cell reconstitution after alpha-beta-depleted transplantation in children. The length of the CDR3 is 15 residues. Trimming took 3 bases from V and 2 from J, leaving 13 bases between them. Germline V gene lookup returns CDR1 ENHRY and CDR2 SYGVKD. Unique molecular identifiers were incorporated when the TCRbeta library was constructed. TCRdb passed the PCR reads through MiXCR, listing each CDR3 protein once. The data hold 480,000 or so distinct CDR3 sequences, with over 9.5% observed a single time. This clonotype came up a few times. V usage is TRBV10-3 and J usage is TRBJ2-5, with D hard to call. The sequencing used PBMCs, collected before TCRalphabeta/CD19-depleted stem cell transplant. The origin of this receptor is a child aged 2-9 years with inherited bone marrow failure, due to receive a stem cell transplant. The DNA of the CDR3 is TGTGCCATCAGTGATCCTTCGAAACGACAAGAGACCCAGTACTTC. It translates to CAISDPSKRQETQYF.